This TCR beta chain appears in the sequencing data of a study of blood T cells in healthy people across ages. J gave up 4 bases and V 8 bases, and 9 bases lay outside the gene matches. The CDR3 totals 14 residues. Germline CDR1 SNHLY, CDR2 FYNNEI. Sample-barcoded 5' priming and a J-beta primer mix drove a second PCR of roughly 7 to 11 cycles. Through a template-switch adaptor with 12 random nucleotides, each cDNA molecule received a tag. TCRdb ran MiXCR on the 5' RACE reads and lists one entry per CDR3 protein. This table holds some 890,000 distinct CDR3 sequences, around 29% found once. These data are also associated with another study on T cells of mothers and their children. This second study says: Three mothers and their six children, all healthy Caucasians, donated.

Sequencing used blood. The source of this sequence is a woman in her forties in good health. The genes are TRBV2 and TRBJ2-3; TRBD1 agrees at 7 bases. CDR3 loop: CASSRDSRSDTQYF. The DNA of the CDR3 is TGTGCCAGCTCTCGGGACAGCAGGTCAGATACGCAGTATTTT. Full variable domain (missing parts from reference TRBV2 and TRBJ2-3): EPEVTQTPSHQVTQMGQEVILRCVPISNHLYFYWYRQILGQKVEFLVSFYNNEISEKSEIFDDQFSVERPDGSNFTLKIRSTKLEDSAMYFCASSRDSRSDTQYFGPGTRLTVL.